This TCR beta chain was sequenced in a study of T cell changes during pregnancy in multiple sclerosis. The protocol was immunoSEQ multiplex PCR, while the TCRdb copy is restricted to in-frame clones and leaves out a portion. This sample yields about 110,000 clones, of which 92% are seen a single time; just under 0.8% belongs to the top ten. Germline CDR1 reads SEHNR; CDR2 reads FQNEAQ (reference sequence). Unmatched junction bases numbered 7, after V lost 3 bases and J lost 3 bases. CDR3 length: 15 amino acids. V is TRBV7-9 and J is TRBJ2-7; 8 bases map to TRBD2. This receptor was obtained from a female donor in good health, enrolled as a control in a pregnancy study. The sequencing here drew on peripheral blood, taken in the third trimester of pregnancy. The CDR3 coding sequence is TGTGCCAGCAGCTTCCCCCTTAGCGGGGACTACGAGCAGTACTTC. As protein: CASSFPLSGDYEQYF. Full variable domain (outside the CDR3, taken from reference TRBV7-9 and TRBJ2-7): DTGVSQNPRHKITKRGQNVTFRCDPISEHNRLYWYRQTLGQGPEFLTYFQNEAQLEKSRLLSDRFSAERPKGSFSTLEIQRTEQGDSAMYLCASSFPLSGDYEQYFGPGTRLTVT.